This TCR beta chain was identified during a study of T cell clusters in autoimmune cytopenias. Per germline, CDR1 SQVTM and CDR2 ANQGSEA. This CDR3 has 14 amino acids. TRB was amplified from roughly 270 ng of peripheral blood genomic DNA per sample. This clonotype counts as medium-sized by frequency. TRB rearrangements were amplified by touch-down multiplex PCR with mixed TRB-A/B primers. One entry per CDR3 protein, without DNA, is what TCRdb gives after re-calling the multiplex PCR reads. Recorded for this sample: under 3,500 distinct CDR3 sequences. V is TRBV29-1 and J is TRBJ1-2. This TCR was sampled from a human donor with an autoimmune cytopenia or autoimmune hepatitis (not recorded which). The sequencing input was peripheral blood. CDR3 loop: CSVYSGSVDYGYTF.